These 18 T cell receptor beta chains came from one sample sequenced in a study of T cell responses to AZD1222 COVID-19 vaccine. Here immunoSEQ multiplex PCR was the method, and the copy in TCRdb shows in-frame clones only, minus some. The data hold about 130,000 clones, with approximately 90% observed a single time. Sequencing was performed on peripheral blood, taken 28 days after the second AZD1222 dose. All receptors derive from an adult who received the AZD1222 COVID-19 vaccine.

This clone was seen a handful of times. The chain is built from TRBV6-2 or TRBV6-3 and TRBJ2-5; TRBD2 matches 14 bases. The CDR3 has 16 residues. Germline-derived CDR1 and CDR2 are MNHEY and SVGEGT. After removal of 6 bases from V and 4 bases from J, the junction contained 7 bases not matched to a gene. The CDR3 DNA follows: TGTGCCAGCAGCCGACTAGCGGGAGGGTTTGGAGAGACCCAGTACTTC. This gives the protein CASSRLAGGFGETQYF.

The chain is built from TRBV5-1 and TRBJ2-1; D unclear. CDR3 length: 13 residues. Germline CDR1 reads SGHRS; CDR2 reads YFSETQ. Trimming removed 1 base at V and 4 bases at J, with 6 bases between. The CDR3: CASSLPAYNEQFF. CDR3 nucleotide sequence: TGCGCCAGCAGCTTGCCAGCTTACAATGAGCAGTTCTTC.

The CDR3 reads CASSFREGREAFF. CDR3 coding DNA: TGTGCCAGCAGCTTCAGGGAGGGAAGGGAAGCTTTCTTT. The gene calls are TRBV27 and TRBJ1-1; the D gene is possibly TRBD1 (5 bases). The V and J ends lost 6 bases and 8 bases respectively, with 16 bases between them. The CDR3 is 13 amino acids. Germline V lookup: CDR1 MNHEY, CDR2 SMNVEV (reference sequence).

The rearrangement uses TRBV29-1 and TRBJ1-4, with 7 bases aligning to TRBD1. Germline CDR1 is SQVTM and CDR2 is ANQGSEA. The V segment lost 7 bases and the J segment 4 bases; nucleotides outside the gene matches: 3. The CDR3 length is 12 residues. CDR3 nucleotide sequence: TGCAGCGCGGGACAGTTTAATGAAAAACTGTTTTTT. Translation gives CSAGQFNEKLFF.

The DNA of the CDR3 is TGTGCCAGCAGGCCGGGACAGGGGATGAGTGGCTACACCTTC. Protein: CASRPGQGMSGYTF. The V gene is TRBV28, the J gene TRBJ1-2, with 10 bases matching TRBD1. Germline CDR1 MDHEN, CDR2 SYDVKM. The CDR3 spans 14 residues. V lost 6 bases to trimming and J lost 7 bases; unmatched junction nucleotides: 8.

This clone showed up just once. CDR3 sequence reads: CASSQRQGTPYEQYF. The CDR3 DNA sequence: TGCGCCAGCAGCCAGAGACAGGGCACCCCCTACGAGCAGTACTTC. This rearrangement joins TRBV4-1 to TRBJ2-7, with 7 bases aligning to TRBD1. This CDR3 has 15 residues. The ends lost 3 bases at V and 2 bases at J; junction bases unmatched: 7. The germline V gene has CDR1 MGHRA and CDR2 YSYEKL.

This clone was observed a handful of times. The chain carries TRBV5-5 and TRBJ2-2, with TRBD1 matching 10 bases. From germline, CDR1 is SGHKS and CDR2 YYEKEE (reference sequence). Trimming cost V 4 bases and J 6 bases; bases outside gene matches: 21. The CDR3 sequence is 20 residues long. CDR3 region: CASSLRLTGGAGGWAGELFF. For the CDR3, the DNA is TGTGCCAGCAGCCTTCGTCTGACAGGGGGCGCGGGTGGATGGGCCGGGGAGCTGTTTTTT.

The rearrangement links TRBV7-8 to TRBJ1-4; D possibly corresponds to TRBD1 (5 bases). CDR3 size: 15 residues. Germline lookup yields CDR1 SGHVS and CDR2 FQNEAQ. Deletions cut 2 bases from V and 5 bases from J, with 12 bases between. For the CDR3, the DNA is TGTGCCAGCAGCTTACGTGGGACGTGGAATGAAAAACTGTTTTTT. This gives the protein CASSLRGTWNEKLFF. Together with reference TRBV7-8 and TRBJ1-4, the CDR3 gives the full variable domain: GAGVSQSPRYKVAKRGQDVALRCDPISGHVSLFWYQQALGQGPEFLTYFQNEAQLDKSGLPSDRFFAERPEGSVSTLKIQRTQQEDSAVYLCASSLRGTWNEKLFFGSGTQLSVL.

V is TRBV7-2 and J is TRBJ2-5; D not resolved. The CDR3 spans 12 residues. Germline-derived CDR1 and CDR2 are SGHTA and FQGNSA. Between the trimmed V and J ends, which lost 3 bases and 7 bases, there was a span of 9 bases. The CDR3 is CASSFPSGTQYF. CDR3 in DNA: TGTGCCAGCAGCTTCCCTAGTGGGACCCAGTACTTC.

For the CDR3, the DNA is TGTGCCAGCAGCGTCCCAGGGGCTGGCACTGAAGCTTTCTTT. The encoded protein is CASSVPGAGTEAFF. The chain employs TRBV6-5 and TRBJ1-1; the D gene is possibly TRBD1 (6 bases). Per the germline V gene, CDR1 is MNHEY and CDR2 is SVGAGI. The CDR3 runs 14 residues. V was cut by 6 bases and J by 4 bases, with 15 bases left in between.

The J gene is TRBJ2-3, the V gene TRBV9; 9 positions match TRBD2. CDR1 and CDR2 from the germline V gene are SGDLS and YYNGEE. The CDR3 has 16 residues. Unmatched junction bases numbered 4, after V lost 0 bases and J lost 2 bases. The DNA of the CDR3 is TGTGCCAGCAGCGTAGGGACTAGCGTATACACAGATACGCAGTATTTT. This translates into CASSVGTSVYTDTQYF. Full variable domain (remainder filled in from reference TRBV9 and TRBJ2-3): DSGVTQTPKHLITATGQRVTLRCSPRSGDLSVYWYQQSLDQGLQFLIQYYNGEERAKGNILERFSAQQFPDLHSELNLSSLELGDSALYFCASSVGTSVYTDTQYFGPGTRLTVL.

V is TRBV5-1 and J is TRBJ2-3, with 8 nucleotides matching TRBD2. V trimming: 7 bases; J trimming: 4 bases; junction bases outside the gene matches: 14. CDR1 is SGHRS and CDR2 is YFSETQ in the germline V gene. The CDR3 loop spans 16 amino acids. As DNA, the CDR3 is TGCGCCAGCTGTCTCCCCACGGGGGGGGTGGCAGATACGCAGTATTTT. Protein sequence: CASCLPTGGVADTQYF.

The genes are TRBV6-5 and TRBJ1-5; 7 bases line up with TRBD1. The germline V gene encodes CDR1 MNHEY and CDR2 SVGAGI. CDR3 size: 15 residues. J lost 5 bases, V lost 6 bases, and 10 bases had no gene match. The CDR3 DNA is TGTGCCAGCAGCTCCGACAGGGCTGGATATCAGCCCCAGCATTTT. This sequence encodes CASSSDRAGYQPQHF.

The chain employs TRBV30 and TRBJ2-4; 10 bases are a match to TRBD1. The junction had 4 bases not matched to a gene; V was cut back by 4 bases and J by 7 bases. CDR3 length: 13 amino acids. The germline CDR1 and CDR2 sequences are GTSNPN and SVGIG (reference sequence). The CDR3 DNA reads TGTGCCTGGATCCGACAGGGGGCTAACATTCAGTACTTC. As protein: CAWIRQGANIQYF.

This clone was found once. The V and J genes are TRBV7-9 and TRBJ2-5; TRBD1 matches at 8 bases. After removal of 1 base from V and 5 bases from J, the junction contained 9 bases not matched to a gene. From germline, CDR1 is SEHNR and CDR2 FQNEAQ (reference sequence). The CDR3 covers 16 residues. The DNA for the CDR3 is TGTGCCAGCAGCTTAGGGGGGACAGGCCGTCGGGAGACCCAGTACTTC. Protein sequence: CASSLGGTGRRETQYF.

V is TRBV7-9 and J is TRBJ1-1, with D perhaps TRBD1 (5 bases). This CDR3 comprises 14 residues. Germline V CDR1 and CDR2: SEHNR, FQNEAQ (reference sequence). Trimming took 4 bases from V and 0 from J, leaving 9 bases between them. CDR3 nucleotide sequence: TGTGCCAGCAGCTCCGGACACTTGAACACTGAAGCTTTCTTT. Its protein is CASSSGHLNTEAFF.

The J gene is TRBJ1-4, the V gene TRBV30, with no clear D. This CDR3 is built from 14 residues. Trimming cost V 0 bases and J 8 bases, with 13 bases left between them. Germline V CDR1 and CDR2: GTSNPN, SVGIG (reference sequence). CDR3 region: CAWSVWQADEKLFF. As DNA, the CDR3 is TGTGCCTGGAGTGTATGGCAGGCGGACGAAAAACTGTTTTTT. Drawing the rest from reference TRBV30 and TRBJ1-4, the complete variable domain is SQTIHQWPATLVQPVGSPLSLECTVEGTSNPNLYWYRQAAGRGLQLLFYSVGIGQISSEVPQNLSASRPQDRQFILSSKKLLLSDSGFYLCAWSVWQADEKLFFGSGTQLSVL.

The J gene is TRBJ2-4, the V gene TRBV6-5; D assignment may be TRBD1 or TRBD2 (6 bases each). Trimming cost V 2 bases and J 8 bases, with 7 bases left between them. The CDR3 has 12 amino acids. CDR1 MNHEY and CDR2 SVGAGI come from the germline V gene. The CDR3 spells CASSYRGDIQYF. The DNA for the CDR3 is TGTGCCAGCAGTTACAGGGGGGACATTCAGTACTTC.